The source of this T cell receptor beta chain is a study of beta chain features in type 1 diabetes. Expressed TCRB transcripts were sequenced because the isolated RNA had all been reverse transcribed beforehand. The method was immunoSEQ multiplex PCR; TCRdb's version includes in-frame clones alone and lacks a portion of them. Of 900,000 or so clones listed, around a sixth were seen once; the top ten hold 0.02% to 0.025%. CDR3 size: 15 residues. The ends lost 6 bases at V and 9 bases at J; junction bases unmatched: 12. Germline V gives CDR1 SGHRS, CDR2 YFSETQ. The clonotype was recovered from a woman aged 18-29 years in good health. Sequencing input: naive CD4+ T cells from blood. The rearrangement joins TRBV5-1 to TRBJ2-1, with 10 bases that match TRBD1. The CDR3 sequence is CASTFLPGQGSEQFF. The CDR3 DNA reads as TGCGCCAGCACCTTCCTCCCGGGACAGGGGAGTGAGCAGTTCTTC.